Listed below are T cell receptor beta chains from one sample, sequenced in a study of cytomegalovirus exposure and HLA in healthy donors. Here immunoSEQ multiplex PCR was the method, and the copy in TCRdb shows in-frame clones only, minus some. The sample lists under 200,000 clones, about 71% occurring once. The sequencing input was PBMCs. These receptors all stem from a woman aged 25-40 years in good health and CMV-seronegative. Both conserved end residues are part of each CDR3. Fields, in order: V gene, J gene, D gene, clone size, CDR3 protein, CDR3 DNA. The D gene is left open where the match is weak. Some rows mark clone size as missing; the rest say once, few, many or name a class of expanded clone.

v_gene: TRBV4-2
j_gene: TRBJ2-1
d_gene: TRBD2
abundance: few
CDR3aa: CASSLGTSGTPSYNEQFF
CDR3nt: TGTGCCAGCAGCCTCGGGACTAGCGGGACCCCTTCCTACAATGAGCAGTTCTTC

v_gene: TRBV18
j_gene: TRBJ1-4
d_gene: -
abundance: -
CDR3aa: CASSQGLDLGEKLFF
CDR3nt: TGTGCCAGCTCTCAGGGTTTGGACCTCGGGGAAAAACTGTTTTTT

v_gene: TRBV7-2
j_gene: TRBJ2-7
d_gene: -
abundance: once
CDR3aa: CASSLKSGGWDEQYF
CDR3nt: TGTGCCAGCTCCCTGAAGTCGGGGGGCTGGGACGAGCAGTACTTC

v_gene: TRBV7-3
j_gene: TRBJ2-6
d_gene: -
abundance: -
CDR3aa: CASSDTGWPSGANVLTF
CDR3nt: TGTGCCAGCAGCGATACAGGGTGGCCCTCTGGGGCCAACGTCCTGACTTTC

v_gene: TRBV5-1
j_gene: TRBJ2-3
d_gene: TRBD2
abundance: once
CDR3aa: CASSYGLAADTQYF
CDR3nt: TGCGCCAGCAGCTACGGACTAGCGGCCGATACGCAGTATTTT

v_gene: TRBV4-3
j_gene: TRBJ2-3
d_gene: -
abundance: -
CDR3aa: CASSHARESTDTQYF
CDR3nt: TGCGCCAGCAGCCATGCCCGCGAGAGCACAGATACGCAGTATTTT

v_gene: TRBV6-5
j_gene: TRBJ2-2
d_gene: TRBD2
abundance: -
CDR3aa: CASSYSGLAVAGELFF
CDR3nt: TGTGCCAGCAGTTACTCCGGACTAGCGGTCGCCGGGGAGCTGTTTTTT

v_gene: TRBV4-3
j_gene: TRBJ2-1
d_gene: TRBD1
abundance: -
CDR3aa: CASSQEDRVHEQFF
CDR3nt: TGCGCCAGCAGCCAGGAGGACAGGGTACATGAGCAGTTCTTC

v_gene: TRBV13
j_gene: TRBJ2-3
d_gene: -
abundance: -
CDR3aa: CASSLVGGPATDTQYF
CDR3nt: TGTGCCAGCAGCTTAGTTGGAGGGCCCGCCACAGATACGCAGTATTTT

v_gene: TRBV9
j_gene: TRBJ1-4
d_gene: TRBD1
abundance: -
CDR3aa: CASSTGGALANEKLFF
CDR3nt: TGTGCCAGCAGTACAGGGGGCGCGTTAGCTAATGAAAAACTGTTTTTT

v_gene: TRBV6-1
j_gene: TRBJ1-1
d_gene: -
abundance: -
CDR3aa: CASNPGYGHTEAFF
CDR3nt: TGTGCCAGCAACCCAGGGTACGGGCACACTGAAGCTTTCTTT

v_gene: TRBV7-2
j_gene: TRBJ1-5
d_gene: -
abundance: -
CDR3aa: CASSSQGTPNQPQHF
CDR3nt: TGTGCCAGCAGCTCTCAGGGGACCCCCAATCAGCCCCAGCATTTT

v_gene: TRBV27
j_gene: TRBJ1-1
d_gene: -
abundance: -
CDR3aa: CASSLSFPTTEAFF
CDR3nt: TGTGCCAGCAGTTTATCGTTCCCTACCACTGAAGCTTTCTTT

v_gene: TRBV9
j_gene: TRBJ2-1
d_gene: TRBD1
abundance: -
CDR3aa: CASSVAVGGRLNEQFF
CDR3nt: TGTGCCAGCAGCGTAGCTGTAGGGGGCCGCCTGAATGAGCAGTTCTTC

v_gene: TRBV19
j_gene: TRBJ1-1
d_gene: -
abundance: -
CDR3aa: CASSPRTPQGYTEAFF
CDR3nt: TGTGCCAGTAGTCCCCGGACCCCCCAGGGGTACACTGAAGCTTTCTTT

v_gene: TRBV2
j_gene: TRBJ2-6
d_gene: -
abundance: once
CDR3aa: CASKRGHFNSGANVLTF
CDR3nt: TGTGCCAGCAAACGGGGACATTTTAACTCTGGGGCCAACGTCCTGACTTTC

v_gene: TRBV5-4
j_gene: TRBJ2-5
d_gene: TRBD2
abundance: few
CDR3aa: CASSDGLAETQYF
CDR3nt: TGTGCCAGCAGCGACGGACTAGCGGAGACCCAGTACTTC

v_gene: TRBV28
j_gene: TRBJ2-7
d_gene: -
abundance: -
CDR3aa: CASSPVSGKYEQYF
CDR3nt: TGTGCCAGCAGTCCCGTCTCGGGGAAGTACGAGCAGTACTTC

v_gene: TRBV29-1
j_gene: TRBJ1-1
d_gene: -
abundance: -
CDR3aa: CSGWRGPDAFF
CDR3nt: TGCAGCGGCTGGAGGGGCCCGGACGCTTTCTTT

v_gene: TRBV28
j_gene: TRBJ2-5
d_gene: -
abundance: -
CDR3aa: CASLGGGRETQYF
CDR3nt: TGTGCCAGCCTAGGGGGGGGGAGAGAGACCCAGTACTTC

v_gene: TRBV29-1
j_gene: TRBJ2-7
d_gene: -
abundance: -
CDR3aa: CSVSDGVTEQYF
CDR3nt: TGCAGCGTAAGTGACGGGGTAACCGAGCAGTACTTC

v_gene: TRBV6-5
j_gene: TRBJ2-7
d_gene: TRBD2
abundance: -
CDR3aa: CASSTSGRASPEQYF
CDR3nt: TGTGCCAGCAGCACTAGCGGGAGGGCCAGTCCCGAGCAGTACTTC

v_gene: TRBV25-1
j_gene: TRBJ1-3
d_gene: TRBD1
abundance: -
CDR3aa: CASSELDRATVGNTIYF
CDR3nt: TGTGCCAGCAGTGAACTGGACAGGGCCACTGTCGGAAACACCATATATTTT

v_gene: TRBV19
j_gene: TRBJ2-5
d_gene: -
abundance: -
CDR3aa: CASAKRETQYF
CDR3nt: TGTGCCAGTGCGAAGCGGGAGACCCAGTACTTC

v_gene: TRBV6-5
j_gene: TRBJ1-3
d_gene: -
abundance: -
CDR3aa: CASSYTDSYSGNTIYF
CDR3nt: TGTGCCAGCAGTTACACTGACAGCTACTCTGGAAACACCATATACTTT

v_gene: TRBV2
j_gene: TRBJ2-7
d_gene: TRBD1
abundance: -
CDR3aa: CASSPRDRGSYEQYF
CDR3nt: TGTGCCAGCAGTCCCCGAGACAGGGGGTCCTACGAGCAGTACTTC

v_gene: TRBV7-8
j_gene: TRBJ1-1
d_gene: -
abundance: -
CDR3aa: CASSGGGTQAFF
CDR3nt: TGTGCCAGCAGCGGTGGGGGGACCCAAGCTTTCTTT

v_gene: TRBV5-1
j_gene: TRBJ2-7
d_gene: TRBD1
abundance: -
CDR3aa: CASSPRDSAYEQYF
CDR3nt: TGCGCCAGCAGCCCCCGGGACAGCGCCTACGAGCAGTACTTC

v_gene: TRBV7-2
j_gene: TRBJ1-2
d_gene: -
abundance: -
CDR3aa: CASSLSVTGAYGYTF
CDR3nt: TGTGCCAGCAGCTTATCAGTGACAGGAGCATATGGCTACACCTTC